This T cell receptor (beta chain) was observed in a study of regulatory T cells in long-lasting Graves disease (dated by TCRdb to 2020 to 2022). General notes on the study: To count as having persistent Graves' disease, a patient had to have received antithyroid drug treatment for over 5 years with TSH receptor autoantibodies remaining persistently positive. The study was registered as a clinical trial and conducted in China. Persistent Graves' disease patients in the clinical cohort had taken antithyroid drugs for around 10 years on average. Peripheral blood TCR sequencing and RNA sequencing compared persistent Graves' disease patients with newly diagnosed Graves' disease patients. A total of roughly 35 samples were covered by TCR sequencing, comprising about 13 persistent and around 20 newly diagnosed Graves' disease patients.

This clonotype was seen at least ten times. What antigen it recognizes has not been identified. It has no much larger one-base neighbor in the sample; base qualities were not kept. General findings and caveats noted by the study authors: Persistent Graves' disease patients showed lower TCR Shannon entropy and fewer highly expanded clones than newly diagnosed patients, suggesting clonal expansion. Preferential use of TRBV28, TRBJ1-2 and TRBJ2-5 was observed in persistent disease, whereas TRBV20-1 and TRBJ2-1 were favored in newly diagnosed disease. Because the primary lesion, thyroid tissue, could not be accessed, the study looked at peripheral blood alone. As a limitation, the authors acknowledged that the small sample size may reduce accuracy. A larger number of public clonotypes was shared among persistent patients (approximately 3,000) than among newly diagnosed patients (approximately 930). Only the TCR beta chain was sequenced and analyzed.

Library prep was done by multiplex PCR. Reads for this sample came from an Illumina HiSeq 4000. TCR beta libraries were built with iRepertoire HTBI primers and Arm-PCR amplification of CDR3 regions. Before sequencing, the PCR products underwent gel purification. The study's own analysis went as follows. Across samples, fewer than 70 TRBV and roughly 15 TRBJ segments were identified and used for gene usage analysis of CDR3 amino acid clonotypes. COPE and FqMerger were used to merge the filtered high-quality paired reads into contigs. Contigs were aligned with BLAST to IMGT TRBV, TRBD and TRBJ reference genes, and CDR3 was defined per IMGT. Any clonotype with a frequency above 0.1% was classified as a highly expanded clone. Shannon entropy was used to measure repertoire diversity, and the Gini coefficient was used to measure V-J evenness. Public clonotypes were defined as clonotypes shared by more than one individual. TCRdb reran the public reads through fastp at Q25 and MiXCR, keeping productive beta chains. Records with the same CDR3 protein are collapsed into one entry carrying the most frequent genes and DNA. TCRdb's processing, not the study's, gives the V and J calls here. This sample is represented by a few hundred thousand distinct CDR3 sequences; 20% to 30% of them were singletons. Roughly 26% of the sample lies in the top ten.

Trimming removed 4 bases from V and 0 bases from J, leaving 9 bases between the germline ends. The CDR3, cysteine through phenylalanine, is 14 amino acids long. Of the read, only the CDR3 DNA is kept; its 42 bases are in frame from base 1. CDR1 and CDR2 (SNHLY, FYNNEI) derive from the germline V gene. The time point label, read with the paper, signifies: persistent/refractory GD, antithyroid drugs over 5 years with positive TRAb. RNA was extracted from PBMCs in TRIzol for both TCR sequencing and RNA sequencing. Graves' disease was diagnosed according to American Thyroid Association guidelines. Patients for the study were recruited at an endocrinology department in Xi'an, China. Each patient gave about 9.1 milliliters of peripheral blood, collected in an EDTA anticoagulant tube. Ficoll Paque Plus density gradient separation was used to isolate PBMCs, and no additional T cell sorting was done. An Agilent 2100 Bioanalyzer and agarose gel were used to assess RNA quality, and a NanoDrop 2000 was used to measure RNA concentration.

The receptor was isolated from a female donor with Graves disease. Recombination linked TRBV2 to TRBJ1-1; the D gene remains uncertain. This material consisted of peripheral blood mononuclear cells (PBMCs), taken when the disease was refractory, from a patient treated with antithyroid drugs. The CDR3 in this case is CASSVERMNTEAFF. The bases read TGTGCCAGCAGTGTGGAACGGATGAACACTGAAGCTTTCTTT.